These 23 T cell receptor beta chains originate from one sample sequenced in a study of blood T cells in healthy people across ages. Using a J-beta primer mix together with a sample-barcoded 5' primer, a second PCR was run for roughly 6 to 11 cycles. TCRdb passed the 5' RACE reads through MiXCR, listing each CDR3 protein once. The data contain about 1.4 million distinct CDR3 sequences, approximately 60% of them singletons. Sequencing used blood. Receptors originate from a man between 18 and 35 years old in good health.

This sequence joins TRBV27 and TRBJ1-5; a weak D match, TRBD1 (5 bases). Germline V gene lookup returns CDR1 MNHEY and CDR2 SMNVEV (reference sequence). CDR3 length: 15 amino acids. V was shortened by 5 bases and J by 4 bases, with 15 bases between the two germline ends. Written as DNA, the CDR3 is TGTGCCAGCAGTCCTGGGGACCTTTCAAATCAGCCCCAGCATTTT. This gives the protein CASSPGDLSNQPQHF.

The chain combines TRBV20-1 with TRBJ2-3; a possible D gene is TRBD2 (6 bases). With 3 bases removed from V and 6 bases from J, the gap between germline ends came to 25 bases. The CDR3 runs 17 residues. CDR1 and CDR2 (germline): DFQATT, SNEGSKA (reference sequence). DNA of the CDR3: TGCAGTGCTAGCTACCCACCGGGGGACCTTCACACGGATACGCAGTATTTT. Protein product: CSASYPPGDLHTDTQYF.

The chain links TRBV4-2 to TRBJ2-5; 10 positions agree with TRBD2. Unmatched junction bases numbered 10, after V lost 7 bases and J lost 11 bases. Germline V gene lookup returns CDR1 LGHNA and CDR2 YNFKEQ. The CDR3 sequence is 13 residues long. The CDR3 is CASKASGRTEQYF. The CDR3 coding sequence is TGTGCCAGCAAGGCTAGCGGGAGAACGGAGCAGTACTTC.

V usage is TRBV14 and J usage is TRBJ1-2, with D possibly matching TRBD1 (5 bases). This CDR3 comprises 15 residues. In germline, CDR1 is SGHDN, CDR2 FVKESK. The V and J ends lost 0 bases and 4 bases respectively, with 12 bases between them. The CDR3 here is CASSQDKGTFYGYTF. In DNA form, the CDR3 reads TGTGCCAGCAGCCAAGACAAGGGGACGTTCTATGGCTACACCTTC.

This sequence joins TRBV9 and TRBJ2-1, with D possibly being TRBD1 (6 bases). V was cut by 7 bases and J by 2 bases, with 19 bases left in between. Germline CDR1 is SGDLS and CDR2 is YYNGEE. The CDR3 runs 16 residues. CDR3 sequence reads: CASQPSTGTAYNEQFF. DNA of the CDR3: TGTGCCAGCCAACCTTCGACAGGAACAGCCTACAATGAGCAGTTCTTC.

This clonotype has only a few counts. The chain carries TRBV27 and TRBJ2-7; the match to TRBD2 covers 11 bases. With V trimmed by 4 bases and J by 5 bases, 4 bases remained unmatched. Germline loops: CDR1 MNHEY, CDR2 SMNVEV (reference sequence). The length of the CDR3 is 14 residues. CDR3 DNA sequence: TGTGCCAGCAGTTATAGCGGGAGGGCGAACGAGCAGTACTTC. Its protein is CASSYSGRANEQYF.

The rearrangement uses TRBV6-1 and TRBJ1-1, with no clear D. The CDR3 spans 13 residues. V was trimmed by 6 bases and J by 3 bases, leaving 11 bases between them. Germline V gives CDR1 MNHNS, CDR2 SASEGT. CDR3 residues: CASRVEVDTEAFF. CDR3 DNA: TGTGCCAGCAGAGTCGAGGTGGACACTGAAGCTTTCTTT.

The chain uses TRBV20-1 and TRBJ2-4, with TRBD2 as a possible D gene (7 bases). From germline, CDR1 is DFQATT and CDR2 SNEGSKA (reference sequence). The V end lost 3 bases, the J end lost 13 bases, and 22 bases lay between the germline ends. The CDR3 contains 14 residues. The CDR3 bases are TGCAGTGCTAGCGTACGCGGGATAGGGGGGGAGCAGTACTTC. Its protein is CSASVRGIGGEQYF.

This clonotype has a handful of counts. The rearrangement links TRBV7-6 to TRBJ2-5; tentative D call: TRBD2 (6 bases). The CDR3 is 13 amino acids. V lost 8 bases and J lost 6, with 16 bases in between. From germline, CDR1 is SGHVS and CDR2 FNYEAQ. CDR3 bases: TGTGCCAGCCGCGGGGACGGCATACAGACCCAGTACTTC. The encoded protein is CASRGDGIQTQYF.

The V gene is TRBV3-1, the J gene TRBJ2-1, with TRBD2 matching over 9 bases. The CDR3 covers 15 residues. CDR1 LGHDT and CDR2 YNNKEL come from the germline V gene (reference sequence). Unmatched junction bases numbered 5, after V lost 1 base and J lost 7 bases. This CDR3 is CASSQAGTSYNEQFF. CDR3 nucleotides: TGTGCCAGCAGCCAAGCCGGGACTAGCTATAATGAGCAGTTCTTC.

The rearrangement uses TRBV7-2 and TRBJ2-7; 7 bases agree with TRBD2. Germline trimming cut 6 bases from V and 3 bases from J; bases unmatched to any gene: 14. This CDR3 region has 16 residues. Per the germline V gene, CDR1 is SGHTA and CDR2 is FQGNSA. The CDR3 is CASRQRGGGPYYEQYF. DNA for the CDR3: TGTGCCAGCAGACAACGTGGCGGGGGACCCTACTACGAGCAGTACTTC.

Only a few counts were recorded for this clonotype. The gene calls are TRBV20-1 and TRBJ1-2; D gene uncertain. This CDR3 spans 13 amino acids. With 5 bases removed from V and 2 bases from J, the gap between germline ends came to 12 bases. In germline, CDR1 is DFQATT, CDR2 SNEGSKA (reference sequence). The CDR3 loop reads CSAPDLGNYGYTF. The CDR3, as DNA: TGCAGTGCTCCAGACCTAGGCAACTATGGCTACACCTTC.

Comment on this clonotype: One end of the junction varies from germline; a read error may be responsible. V is TRBV7-9 and J is TRBJ2-1; D call uncertain. The germline V gene has CDR1 SEHNR and CDR2 FQNEAQ (reference sequence). CDR3 length: 13 residues. The CDR3 spells CASSFGFSNEQFF. CDR3 nucleotide sequence: TGTGCTAGCAGCTTTGGGTTTAGTAATGAGCAGTTCTTC.

This clonotype has just one count. The chain recombines TRBV7-2 with TRBJ2-5; 15 bases line up with TRBD2. V shed 2 bases, J shed 1 base, and the junction held 8 bases outside the gene matches. This CDR3 comprises 19 residues. CDR1 is SGHTA and CDR2 is FQGNSA in the germline V gene. The CDR3 nucleotides read TGTGCCAGCAGCTTAAGCTCCGGGACTAGCGGGGGGTCCCAAGAGACCCAGTACTTC. The encoded protein is CASSLSSGTSGGSQETQYF. Full variable domain (missing parts from reference TRBV7-2 and TRBJ2-5): GAGVSQSPSNKVTEKGKDVELRCDPISGHTALYWYRQSLGQGLEFLIYFQGNSAPDKSGLPSDRFSAERTGGSVSTLTIQRTQQEDSAVYLCASSLSSGTSGGSQETQYFGPGTRLLVL.

This sequence joins TRBV2 and TRBJ2-1, with 11 bases matching TRBD2. The DNA matches TRBJ2-7 better at its end, which makes the J call doubtful. Germline V CDR1 and CDR2: SNHLY, FYNNEI. The CDR3 consists of 15 residues. The CDR3 spells CASGELAGAYNEQYF. The CDR3 DNA reads TGTGCCAGCGGGGAACTAGCGGGGGCCTACAATGAGCAGTACTTC.

The rearrangement joins TRBV12-3 or TRBV12-4 to TRBJ2-7; a possible D gene is TRBD1 (5 bases). The CDR3 has 15 amino acids. V lost 5 bases to trimming and J lost 0 bases, with 14 bases between them. Written as DNA, the CDR3 is TGTGCCAGCAGTGAAAAAGGGGATAGCTCCTACGAGCAGTACTTC. Its protein product is CASSEKGDSSYEQYF.

This chain links TRBV7-2 with TRBJ2-1; unclear D gene. The CDR3 is made up of 13 amino acids. Germline CDR1 SGHTA, CDR2 FQGNSA. Trimming left V 5 bases short and J 12 bases short, with 17 bases between. Here the CDR3 DNA reads TGTGCCAGCAGCCCCCCAGGCTGGATGGCGCAGTTCTTC. Encoded protein: CASSPPGWMAQFF.

This clonotype was detected a few times. The chain joins TRBV4-1 to TRBJ1-2, with 9 bases lining up with TRBD1. Trimming took 5 bases from V and 8 from J; bases not matched to a gene: 15. The CDR3 consists of 16 residues. Germline V gene data show CDR1 as MGHRA and CDR2 as YSYEKL. CDR3 sequence reads: CASSTGTGYDFMGYTF. DNA of the CDR3: TGCGCCAGCAGCACCGGGACAGGGTACGATTTTATGGGCTACACCTTC.

The gene calls are TRBV29-1 and TRBJ2-5; the match to TRBD2 covers 7 bases. The J segment lost 11 bases and the V segment lost 6 bases, leaving 15 bases of the junction unmatched. Germline loops: CDR1 SQVTM, CDR2 ANQGSEA. This CDR3 is 13 amino acids long. The CDR3 nucleotides read TGCAGCGTCAGGACTAGGTTCGCCGATGAGCAGTACTTC. Its protein is CSVRTRFADEQYF.

The rearrangement links TRBV20-1 to TRBJ2-1; 8 nucleotides line up with TRBD2. The V gene's germline CDR1 is DFQATT and CDR2 SNEGSKA (reference sequence). The CDR3 runs 16 residues. J gave up 6 bases and V 0 bases, and 10 bases lay outside the gene matches. CDR3 nucleotides: TGCAGTGCTAGAGATGCCGGACTAGCCTCTCCCAATGAGCAGTTCTTC. Its protein product is CSARDAGLASPNEQFF.

This chain links TRBV5-6 with TRBJ1-2; 10 nucleotides match TRBD1. This CDR3 contains 15 residues. After removal of 2 bases from V and 4 bases from J, the junction contained 5 bases not matched to a gene. Germline values: CDR1 SGHDT, CDR2 YYEEEE. CDR3 nucleotides: TGTGCCAGCAGCTTCCCGGGACAGGGGACCTATGGCTACACCTTC. This codes for CASSFPGQGTYGYTF.

This clonotype has more than one count but fewer than ten. This rearrangement joins TRBV6-5 to TRBJ2-1; no definite D call. With 4 bases removed from V and 8 bases from J, the gap between germline ends came to 21 bases. The germline CDR1 and CDR2 sequences are MNHEY and SVGAGI. This CDR3 contains 16 residues. CDR3 coding DNA: TGTGCCAGCAGTTCCCCGAGTCGTTTAAGGCTCGATGAGCAGTTCTTC. Encoded protein: CASSSPSRLRLDEQFF.

Only a few counts were recorded for this clonotype. The chain carries TRBV7-2 and TRBJ1-2; D uncertain. From germline, CDR1 is SGHTA and CDR2 FQGNSA. Trimming removed 2 bases from V and 8 bases from J, with 6 bases in between. This CDR3 spans 11 amino acids. The CDR3 coding sequence is TGTGCCAGCAGCTTAATCTACGGCTACACCTTC. It translates to CASSLIYGYTF. The full variable domain, completed using reference TRBV7-2 and TRBJ1-2, is GAGVSQSPSNKVTEKGKDVELRCDPISGHTALYWYRQSLGQGLEFLIYFQGNSAPDKSGLPSDRFSAERTGGSVSTLTIQRTQQEDSAVYLCASSLIYGYTFGSGTRLTVV.